Each of the 27 T cell receptor beta chains below was sequenced from the same sample in a study of blood T cell repertoires in COVID-19. The repertoire was sequenced with immunoSEQ multiplex PCR; TCRdb's copy has only in-frame clones and lacks some. In the table there are 200,000 to 300,000 clones, 88% of which are singletons. Sequencing used peripheral blood. Every receptor here comes from a man between 60 and 75 years old who had recovered from COVID-19.

The chain combines TRBV13 with TRBJ2-2; TRBD1 agrees at 8 bases. Germline values: CDR1 PRHDT, CDR2 FYEKMQ (reference sequence). The CDR3 length is 16 residues. The V segment lost 5 bases and the J segment 3 bases; nucleotides outside the gene matches: 8. CDR3 region: CASSTRQGLYTGELFF. The CDR3, as DNA: TGTGCCAGCAGCACCAGACAGGGGTTGTACACCGGGGAGCTGTTTTTT.

This rearrangement joins TRBV15 to TRBJ1-5; tentatively, D is TRBD1 (6 bases). The CDR3 length is 15 residues. Trimming took off 5 bases at V and 4 bases at J, with 15 bases between the two ends. The germline V gene has CDR1 LNHNV and CDR2 YYDKDF (reference sequence). The CDR3 loop is CATSPHRVWNQPQHF. The CDR3 DNA follows: TGTGCCACCAGCCCCCACAGGGTTTGGAATCAGCCCCAGCATTTT.

This clone showed up just a few times. V usage is TRBV10-1 and J usage is TRBJ2-1; 7 positions agree with TRBD1. The CDR3 totals 15 residues. The V gene end was trimmed by 6 bases and the J gene end by 7 bases; junction bases not matched to a gene: 12. CDR1 is WNHNN and CDR2 is SYGVQD in the germline V gene (reference sequence). The CDR3 nucleotides read TGCGCCAGCAGCGGTCTCTCCACAGGGGAGAATGAGCAGTTCTTC. Encoded protein: CASSGLSTGENEQFF.

The gene calls are TRBV19 and TRBJ2-1, with a tentative D call TRBD2 (5 bases). The CDR3 length is 16 residues. Trimming removed 5 bases from V and 5 bases from J, with 19 bases in between. Germline CDR1 LNHDA, CDR2 SQIVND (reference sequence). The CDR3 DNA sequence: TGTGCCAGTAGTGCCTCTCTAGCCTGGTCCGACAATGAGCAGTTCTTC. Protein sequence: CASSASLAWSDNEQFF.

The CDR3 DNA is TGTGCCAGCAAACCACGGGACACTTCCTACGAGCAGTACTTC. It is translated as CASKPRDTSYEQYF. This sequence joins TRBV11-2 and TRBJ2-7; TRBD1 is a possible D gene (6 bases). Trimming left V 7 bases short and J 1 base short, with 14 bases between. Germline V gene sequence: CDR1 SGHAT, CDR2 FQNNGV. The CDR3 is made up of 14 amino acids.

The chain carries TRBV6-5 and TRBJ1-2, with a possible D match to TRBD1 (6 bases). V was pared by 6 bases and J by 8 bases, with 10 bases between. Germline values: CDR1 MNHEY, CDR2 SVGAGI. The CDR3 spans 11 residues. CDR3 DNA sequence: TGTGCCAGCAGAACAGGGTACGGCTACACCTTC. Its protein is CASRTGYGYTF.

This chain joins TRBV7-8 and TRBJ1-5, with 10 nucleotides matching TRBD1. After removal of 6 bases from V and 6 bases from J, the junction contained 5 bases not matched to a gene. CDR1 and CDR2 (germline): SGHVS, FQNEAQ. The CDR3 loop spans 14 amino acids. CDR3 amino acids: CASSFDRGRQPQHF. CDR3 DNA: TGTGCCAGCAGTTTTGACAGGGGGCGTCAGCCCCAGCATTTT.

The rearrangement links TRBV6-5 to TRBJ2-3; D gene ambiguous. The CDR3 loop spans 13 amino acids. CDR1 and CDR2 from the germline V gene are MNHEY and SVGAGI. V dropped 0 bases and J dropped 4 bases, with 5 bases sitting between them. CDR3 nucleotide sequence: TGTGCCAGCAGTTACTCGGGCGCAGATACGCAGTATTTT. Encoded protein: CASSYSGADTQYF.

J is TRBJ1-6 and V is TRBV19; D gene unclear. Between the trimmed V and J ends, which lost 7 bases and 5 bases, there was a span of 15 bases. The CDR3 is 15 amino acids. The germline CDR1 and CDR2 sequences are LNHDA and SQIVND (reference sequence). The DNA for the CDR3 is TGTGCCAGTACTAACACGGAGTGGAATAATTCACCCCTCCACTTT. The encoded protein is CASTNTEWNNSPLHF. The whole variable domain, filled in from reference TRBV19 and TRBJ1-6, reads DGGITQSPKYLFRKEGQNVTLSCEQNLNHDAMYWYRQDPGQGLRLIYYSQIVNDFQKGDIAEGYSVSREKKESFPLTVTSAQKNPTAFYLCASTNTEWNNSPLHFGNGTRLTVT.

This rearrangement joins TRBV27 to TRBJ2-5, with TRBD1 matching 7 bases. Germline V CDR1 and CDR2: MNHEY, SMNVEV (reference sequence). The CDR3 consists of 15 residues. V lost 4 bases and J lost 4; bases outside the gene matches: 9. The CDR3 DNA reads as TGTGCCAGCAGTTCGAGCAGGGGGTCCAGAGAGACCCAGTACTTC. The encoded protein is CASSSSRGSRETQYF.

This chain links TRBV20-1 with TRBJ2-7; weak D call: TRBD2 (6 bases). Trimming left V 7 bases short and J 5 bases short, with 12 bases between. Germline CDR1 and CDR2: DFQATT and SNEGSKA (reference sequence). The CDR3 is 11 residues long. CDR3 loop: CSVHRGDEQYF. The CDR3 DNA is TGCAGTGTCCACCGCGGGGACGAGCAGTACTTC.

This chain uses TRBV7-9 with TRBJ2-5, with 7 bases identical to TRBD2. The CDR3 consists of 15 residues. Per the germline V gene, CDR1 is SEHNR and CDR2 is FQNEAQ (reference sequence). J gave up 1 base and V 1 base, and 3 bases lay outside the gene matches. The CDR3 protein is CASSLGGGAQETQYF. The CDR3 bases are TGTGCCAGCAGCTTAGGCGGGGGAGCCCAAGAGACCCAGTACTTC.

V gene TRBV5-1 combines with J gene TRBJ2-7; 8 nucleotides line up with TRBD1. V was pared by 3 bases and J by 4 bases, with 6 bases of the junction left unmatched. Germline lookup yields CDR1 SGHRS and CDR2 YFSETQ. The CDR3 has 14 residues. CDR3 region: CASSSGQDIYEQYF. In nucleotides, the CDR3 is TGCGCCAGCAGCTCGGGACAGGATATTTACGAGCAGTACTTC.

The CDR3 region is CASSLGGASRTGELFF. The CDR3, as DNA: TGTGCCAGCTCACTAGGGGGCGCGTCGAGGACCGGGGAGCTGTTTTTT. The gene calls are TRBV18 and TRBJ2-2, with TRBD1 identical over 7 bases. CDR1 is KGHSH and CDR2 is LQKENI in the germline V gene. Trimming cost V 4 bases and J 5 bases; bases outside gene matches: 10. The length of the CDR3 is 16 residues.

The chain employs TRBV6-5 and TRBJ1-2; D uncertain. V lost 6 bases and J lost 8, with 19 bases in between. Germline V CDR1 and CDR2: MNHEY, SVGAGI. The CDR3 runs to 14 residues. The CDR3 sequence is CASSGGPTSLGYTF. The CDR3 region has the DNA TGTGCCAGCAGCGGAGGGCCAACCAGTTTGGGCTACACCTTC.

The chain links TRBV6-2 or TRBV6-3 to TRBJ2-3; 7 bases map to TRBD1. V shed 0 bases and J 4 bases; nucleotides not matched to a gene: 4. This CDR3 spans 15 amino acids. Per germline, CDR1 MNHEY and CDR2 SVGEGT. In DNA, the CDR3 is TGTGCCAGCAGTTACTCCCCCGGGACAGCAGATACGCAGTATTTT. This sequence encodes CASSYSPGTADTQYF.

The genes are TRBV14 and TRBJ1-1; tentative D call: TRBD1 (6 bases). CDR3 length: 14 residues. Deletions cut 5 bases from V and 1 base from J, with 11 bases between. Germline V gene sequence: CDR1 SGHDN, CDR2 FVKESK. CDR3 sequence reads: CASSWGTPNTEAFF. Written as DNA, the CDR3 is TGTGCCAGCAGCTGGGGGACACCGAACACTGAAGCTTTCTTT.

This chain joins TRBV5-1 and TRBJ1-1; perhaps TRBD1 as D (5 bases). Germline assignment: CDR1 SGHRS and CDR2 YFSETQ. Trimming removed 2 bases at V and 0 bases at J, with 14 bases between. The CDR3 extends over 16 amino acids. The CDR3 sequence is CASSFGGNSMNTEAFF. As DNA, the CDR3 is TGCGCCAGCAGCTTCGGGGGTAACTCCATGAACACTGAAGCTTTCTTT. Full variable domain (outside the CDR3, taken from reference TRBV5-1 and TRBJ1-1): KAGVTQTPRYLIKTRGQQVTLSCSPISGHRSVSWYQQTPGQGLQFLFEYFSETQRNKGNFPGRFSGRQFSNSRSEMNVSTLELGDSALYLCASSFGGNSMNTEAFFGQGTRLTVV.

The V call is TRBV5-6, the J call TRBJ2-5, with D tentatively TRBD1 (6 bases). Trimming stripped 0 bases from V and 3 bases from J, with 12 bases between. Germline V gene data show CDR1 as SGHDT and CDR2 as YYEEEE. CDR3 size: 15 residues. The CDR3 protein is CASSLGRGVEETQYF. The CDR3 DNA sequence: TGTGCCAGCAGCTTGGGCAGGGGTGTCGAAGAGACCCAGTACTTC. The full variable domain, with the rest looked up from reference TRBV5-6 and TRBJ2-5, is DAGVTQSPTHLIKTRGQQVTLRCSPKSGHDTVSWYQQALGQGPQFIFQYYEEEERQRGNFPDRFSGHQFPNYSSELNVNALLLGDSALYLCASSLGRGVEETQYFGPGTRLLVL.

This chain joins TRBV5-1 and TRBJ1-4, with 7 bases fitting TRBD1. Germline CDR1 SGHRS, CDR2 YFSETQ. CDR3 length equals 13 residues. V gave up 5 bases and J gave up 8 bases; unmatched junction bases: 6. CDR3 loop: CASRLRGIEKLFF. The CDR3 DNA reads as TGCGCCAGCAGACTCAGGGGGATAGAAAAACTGTTTTTT.

The chain has TRBV7-8 and TRBJ1-2; a weak D match, TRBD1 (6 bases). CDR3 length: 17 residues. V lost 0 bases and J 8 bases, leaving 22 bases between the germline ends. Per the germline V gene, CDR1 is SGHVS and CDR2 is FQNEAQ. The CDR3 coding sequence is TGTGCCAGCAGCTTAGCGGGAGCTTTTACAGGGAATTCAGGCTACACCTTC. This codes for CASSLAGAFTGNSGYTF.

The V gene is TRBV6-5, the J gene TRBJ1-3; D is unresolved. V was cut by 6 bases and J by 2 bases, with 8 bases left in between. This CDR3 has 13 residues. Germline CDR1 is MNHEY and CDR2 is SVGAGI. Here the CDR3 reads CASRLEAGNTIYF. CDR3 nucleotides: TGTGCCAGCAGGTTAGAGGCTGGAAACACCATATATTTT.

This rearrangement joins TRBV30 to TRBJ1-2; 12 nucleotides agree with TRBD1. The germline V gene has CDR1 GTSNPN and CDR2 SVGIG (reference sequence). The CDR3 runs 14 residues. Unmatched junction bases numbered 3, after V lost 1 base and J lost 6 bases. The CDR3 loop reads CAWSARDRGHGYTF. DNA for the CDR3: TGTGCCTGGAGTGCCCGGGACAGGGGGCATGGCTACACCTTC.

The V call is TRBV2, the J call TRBJ2-7; maybe TRBD1 (5 bases). CDR1 is SNHLY, CDR2 FYNNEI, per germline. The CDR3 is made up of 13 amino acids. Trimming left V 4 bases short and J 3 bases short, with 10 bases between. Here the CDR3 reads CASSATQGYEQYF. For the CDR3, the DNA is TGTGCCAGCAGTGCGACTCAGGGCTACGAGCAGTACTTC.

The CDR3 bases are TGTGCCAGCAGCGTGGGCGGGGCCCTCAATGAGCAGTTCTTC. Translation: CASSVGGALNEQFF. The rearrangement uses TRBV9 and TRBJ2-1, with a possible D match to TRBD2 (6 bases). Trimming removed 2 bases at V and 6 bases at J, with 12 bases between. CDR1 and CDR2 from the germline V gene are SGDLS and YYNGEE. The CDR3 runs 14 residues.

The chain uses TRBV11-2 and TRBJ2-7; D unclear. Germline V gene lookup returns CDR1 SGHAT and CDR2 FQNNGV. The CDR3 covers 15 residues. The ends were cut back, 0 bases at V and 0 bases at J, with 9 bases in the middle. The CDR3 loop is CASSLDPSVSYEQYF. The CDR3 nucleotides are TGTGCCAGCAGCTTAGATCCGAGCGTCTCCTACGAGCAGTACTTC.

The chain recombines TRBV5-1 with TRBJ2-5; 14 bases are a match to TRBD2. CDR1 is SGHRS, CDR2 YFSETQ, per germline. With 2 bases clipped from V and 7 bases from J, the junction kept 16 bases outside the gene matches. The CDR3 loop spans 19 amino acids. CDR3 protein: CASSFPERGTSGGLGTQYF. CDR3 nucleotide sequence: TGCGCCAGCAGCTTCCCGGAGAGAGGGACTAGCGGGGGCTTGGGGACCCAGTACTTC.